This T cell receptor beta chain was recorded in a study of control samples from healthy donors and cancer patients. Produced via immunoSEQ multiplex PCR; TCRdb's table is partial and in-frame only. The table records about 94,000 clones, about nine tenths of them present only once. The CDR3 totals 15 residues. With V trimmed by 3 bases and J by 4 bases, 8 bases remained unmatched. Germline V gene data show CDR1 as MNHEY and CDR2 as SMNVEV (reference sequence). The genes are TRBV27 and TRBJ2-7; 8 bases fit TRBD1. Sequenced: blood. The receptor was isolated from a woman aged 18-35 years in good health. CDR3 DNA: TGTGCCAGCAGTTTTTCCGGGACAGGACGTTACGAGCAGTACTTC. This gives the protein CASSFSGTGRYEQYF.